One sample yielded the 27 T cell receptor beta chains listed below, sequenced in a study of CD8+CD57+ T cells in acquired aplastic anemia. According to the study, genomic DNA was the template for TCR beta VDJ and CDR3 profiling. TCRdb called the reads again in MiXCR, with one record for every CDR3 protein. In the table there are 200,000 or so distinct CDR3 sequences, around 65% of which are singletons. Sequenced material: sorted CD4+, CD8+, or CD8+CD57+ T cells (not recorded which) from PBMCs. The source is a human donor with severe aplastic anemia or a healthy control (not recorded which).

This clonotype showed up just once. The rearrangement links TRBV5-1 to TRBJ1-2; tentative D call: TRBD1 (5 bases). The germline CDR1 and CDR2 sequences are SGHRS and YFSETQ. V was cut by 4 bases and J by 2 bases, with 12 bases left in between. This CDR3 contains 14 residues. CDR3 sequence (DNA): TGCGCCAGCAGCCAAGGGACGGTAAACTATGGCTACACCTTC. It translates to CASSQGTVNYGYTF.

This chain uses TRBV7-2 with TRBJ2-7; 9 bases align to TRBD1. CDR1 and CDR2 (germline): SGHTA, FQGNSA. J gave up 2 bases and V 8 bases, and 1 base lay outside the gene matches. The CDR3 runs to 12 residues. CDR3 sequence (DNA): TGTGCCAGCCGACAGGGGGCCTACGAGCAGTACTTC. Translated, it gives CASRQGAYEQYF.

This clonotype was observed a few times. V and J are TRBV15 and TRBJ2-7, with D possibly matching TRBD2 (5 bases). V was cut by 1 base and J by 3 bases, with 7 bases left in between. The CDR3 is made up of 13 amino acids. CDR1 and CDR2 from the germline V gene are LNHNV and YYDKDF (reference sequence). The chain's CDR3 is CATSRGAGYEQYF. The DNA of the CDR3 is TGTGCCACCAGCAGAGGGGCGGGCTACGAGCAGTACTTC.

The CDR3, as DNA: TGTGCCAGCAGCGTAGGGAACTACAATGAGCAGTTCTTC. Translating it yields CASSVGNYNEQFF. The chain has TRBV7-9 and TRBJ2-1; D unresolved. The CDR3 contains 13 residues. Germline V gene lookup returns CDR1 SEHNR and CDR2 FQNEAQ (reference sequence). V gave up 5 bases and J gave up 3 bases, with 8 bases separating them.

This sequence joins TRBV2 and TRBJ2-2; 9 bases match TRBD1. Per germline, CDR1 SNHLY and CDR2 FYNNEI. V lost 7 bases and J lost 0; bases outside the gene matches: 3. The CDR3 has 15 residues. The CDR3 here is CASNWDRANTGELFF. CDR3 DNA sequence: TGTGCCAGCAACTGGGACAGGGCGAACACCGGGGAGCTGTTTTTT.

The chain employs TRBV7-6 and TRBJ2-7; TRBD2 agrees at 8 bases. V lost 1 base and J lost 0; bases outside the gene matches: 8. The length of the CDR3 is 17 residues. Germline V lookup: CDR1 SGHVS, CDR2 FNYEAQ. The CDR3 spells CASSLGSPGTSSYEQYF. The CDR3 region has the DNA TGTGCCAGCAGCTTAGGATCCCCTGGGACTAGCTCCTACGAGCAGTACTTC.

The CDR3 nucleotides read TGCAGTGCTTACGACAGGGTGAACACTGAAGCTTTCTTT. This encodes CSAYDRVNTEAFF. The chain is built from TRBV20-1 and TRBJ1-1, with 7 nucleotides matching TRBD1. The V and J ends lost 5 bases and 0 bases, in that order; junction bases with no gene match: 3. This CDR3 has 13 residues. CDR1 and CDR2 (germline): DFQATT, SNEGSKA (reference sequence).

This clonotype was counted between two and nine times. The V and J genes are TRBV3-1 and TRBJ1-1; 8 bases align to TRBD1. The length of the CDR3 is 15 residues. V dropped 4 bases and J dropped 5; count of bases not matched to a gene: 9. CDR1 and CDR2 from the germline V gene are LGHDT and YNNKEL (reference sequence). This CDR3 reads CASSPDLYRGTEAFF. As DNA, the CDR3 is TGTGCCAGCAGCCCGGATCTTTACAGGGGGACTGAAGCTTTCTTT.

The chain joins TRBV15 to TRBJ1-5; D is unclear. Trimming removed 4 bases at V and 7 bases at J, with 17 bases between. Germline CDR1 reads LNHNV; CDR2 reads YYDKDF (reference sequence). The CDR3 is made up of 15 amino acids. Here the CDR3 DNA reads TGTGCCACCAGCATCGGCCAGGAGTTCCGCCAGCCCCAGCATTTT. This translates into CATSIGQEFRQPQHF.

This clonotype was detected only once. The rearrangement joins TRBV7-9 to TRBJ1-5; D not certain. The CDR3 sequence is 15 residues long. Per the germline V gene, CDR1 is SEHNR and CDR2 is FQNEAQ (reference sequence). With 6 bases removed from V and 3 bases from J, the gap between germline ends came to 15 bases. The CDR3 sequence: CASSSSGRDNQPQHF. DNA of the CDR3: TGTGCCAGCAGTAGTTCTGGGAGGGACAATCAGCCCCAGCATTTT.

The rearrangement joins TRBV7-2 to TRBJ2-1; D remains ambiguous. Germline V CDR1 and CDR2: SGHTA, FQGNSA. The CDR3 is made up of 15 amino acids. V was trimmed by 5 bases and J by 1 base, leaving 12 bases between them. Here the CDR3 DNA reads TGTGCCAGCAGCCCGAGAAGGCAATCCTACAATGAGCAGTTCTTC. Translation gives CASSPRRQSYNEQFF. Together with reference TRBV7-2 and TRBJ2-1, the CDR3 gives the full variable domain: GAGVSQSPSNKVTEKGKDVELRCDPISGHTALYWYRQSLGQGLEFLIYFQGNSAPDKSGLPSDRFSAERTGGSVSTLTIQRTQQEDSAVYLCASSPRRQSYNEQFFGPGTRLTVL.

The V call is TRBV19, the J call TRBJ2-4, with D unresolved. V lost 4 bases and J 5 bases, leaving 12 bases between the germline ends. This CDR3 has 14 residues. CDR1 is LNHDA and CDR2 is SQIVND in the germline V gene (reference sequence). Written as DNA, the CDR3 is TGTGCCAGTAGTACACTCGGACGGCAAAACATTCAGTACTTC. Translation gives CASSTLGRQNIQYF. Full variable domain (outside the CDR3, taken from reference TRBV19 and TRBJ2-4): DGGITQSPKYLFRKEGQNVTLSCEQNLNHDAMYWYRQDPGQGLRLIYYSQIVNDFQKGDIAEGYSVSREKKESFPLTVTSAQKNPTAFYLCASSTLGRQNIQYFGAGTRLSVL.

The chain has TRBV2 and TRBJ2-3, with D perhaps matching TRBD2 (5 bases). Germline values: CDR1 SNHLY, CDR2 FYNNEI. Trimming left V 6 bases short and J 1 base short, with 14 bases between. This CDR3 has 15 residues. As DNA, the CDR3 is TGTGCCAGCAGCGAGGACGGACTCCGCACAGATACGCAGTATTTT. Translating it yields CASSEDGLRTDTQYF.

This clonotype was counted at least ten times. The J gene is TRBJ2-7, the V gene TRBV2; D is possibly TRBD2 (6 bases). Germline CDR1 reads SNHLY; CDR2 reads FYNNEI. With 2 bases removed from V and 3 bases from J, the gap between germline ends came to 11 bases. The CDR3 spans 14 residues. For the CDR3, the DNA is TGTGCCAGCAGTGAAAGTAGGGAGGACTACGAGCAGTACTTC. It is translated as CASSESREDYEQYF.

The chain carries TRBV10-3 and TRBJ2-1; D may be TRBD2 (6 bases). The V end lost 0 bases, the J end lost 0 bases, and 9 bases lay between the germline ends. The germline V gene encodes CDR1 ENHRY and CDR2 SYGVKD. The length of the CDR3 is 16 residues. In DNA form, the CDR3 reads TGTGCCATCAGTGAGTCGGGCGGGACCTCCTACAATGAGCAGTTCTTC. It encodes CAISESGGTSYNEQFF.

The table lists this clonotype with a few counts. This chain's CDR3 is CSAREGVYEQFF. The CDR3 DNA follows: TGCAGTGCTAGAGAGGGGGTCTATGAGCAGTTCTTC. The genes are TRBV20-1 and TRBJ2-1; D might be TRBD1 or TRBD2, each matching 5 bases. V lost 0 bases, J lost 8 bases, and 8 bases lay in between. CDR3 length equals 12 residues. CDR1 and CDR2 from the germline V gene are DFQATT and SNEGSKA (reference sequence).

CDR3 DNA: TGTGCCAGCAGCTTTCCCGGGGGGGGGGGGACTAGCGGGAGCACTAGCACAGATACGCAGTATTTT. Amino acids: CASSFPGGGGTSGSTSTDTQYF. The chain uses TRBV7-2 and TRBJ2-3; 14 positions agree with TRBD2. CDR3 length: 22 amino acids. Germline V gives CDR1 SGHTA, CDR2 FQGNSA. V trimming: 3 bases; J trimming: 0 bases; junction bases outside the gene matches: 17.

This clonotype came up many times. The genes are TRBV9 and TRBJ2-1; 9 bases fit TRBD2. The CDR3 sequence is 16 residues long. Trimming removed 0 bases from V and 3 bases from J; junction bases left unmatched: 4. Germline lookup yields CDR1 SGDLS and CDR2 YYNGEE. CDR3 in DNA: TGTGCCAGCAGCGTAGATGGCGGGGGGGACTACAATGAGCAGTTCTTC. Translation gives CASSVDGGGDYNEQFF.

This clonotype was observed a few times. The CDR3 sequence: CASSLGQAEQYF. The CDR3 DNA is TGTGCCAGCAGCTTAGGGCAGGCTGAGCAGTACTTC. J is TRBJ2-7 and V is TRBV7-9; unclear D gene. CDR1 is SEHNR and CDR2 is FQNEAQ in the germline V gene (reference sequence). The CDR3 runs 12 residues. V shed 1 base and J shed 7 bases, with 8 bases lying between them.

The gene calls are TRBV7-3 and TRBJ2-1, with 9 bases lining up with TRBD1. V was clipped by 6 bases and J by 5 bases; unmatched bases: 8. This CDR3 comprises 15 residues. Germline CDR1 and CDR2: SGHTA and FQGTGA. CDR3 coding DNA: TGTGCCAGCAGACTTCCAGGGGACAGGGACAATGAGCAGTTCTTC. Translation: CASRLPGDRDNEQFF.

The chain has TRBV20-1 and TRBJ2-1; 12 nucleotides agree with TRBD2. V was clipped by 0 bases and J by 3 bases; unmatched bases: 3. CDR1 is DFQATT, CDR2 SNEGSKA, per germline (reference sequence). The CDR3 loop spans 16 amino acids. CDR3 DNA sequence: TGCAGTGCTAGAGACCCTAGCGGGGGGGACTACAATGAGCAGTTCTTC. This codes for CSARDPSGGDYNEQFF.

The table lists this clonotype with a few counts. The chain carries TRBV7-9 and TRBJ2-7; TRBD1 or TRBD2 may be the D gene (6 bases each). Germline V CDR1 and CDR2: SEHNR, FQNEAQ (reference sequence). The CDR3 runs 13 residues. Between the trimmed V and J ends, which lost 9 bases and 3 bases, there was a span of 15 bases. CDR3 nucleotide sequence: TGTGCCAGTAGTAAAAGGGGGGTCTACGAGCAGTACTTC. Protein sequence: CASSKRGVYEQYF.

This clonotype was picked up one time. The chain links TRBV7-9 to TRBJ1-2; D is possibly TRBD1 (5 bases). CDR1 is SEHNR and CDR2 is FQNEAQ in the germline V gene (reference sequence). V dropped 4 bases and J dropped 1 base, with 7 bases sitting between them. The CDR3 loop spans 13 amino acids. This chain's CDR3 is CASSSQVNYGYTF. The CDR3 DNA follows: TGTGCCAGCAGCTCACAGGTTAACTATGGCTACACCTTC.

The chain joins TRBV7-9 to TRBJ2-7; D not certain. The J call may not be correct, given that the DNA end is closer to TRBJ2-1. Germline V gene sequence: CDR1 SEHNR, CDR2 FQNEAQ (reference sequence). CDR3 length equals 12 residues. CDR3 DNA sequence: TGTGCCAGCAGCCGCTTTCTGGATGAGCAGTTCTTC. This translates into CASSRFLDEQFF.

This chain uses TRBV5-4 with TRBJ1-2; 8 bases match TRBD1. Trimming removed 4 bases from V and 1 base from J; junction bases left unmatched: 6. The germline V gene encodes CDR1 SGHNT and CDR2 YYREEE (reference sequence). CDR3 length: 15 amino acids. The CDR3 sequence: CASSLDRVNNYGYTF. DNA for the CDR3: TGTGCCAGCAGCCTGGACAGGGTAAATAACTATGGCTACACCTTC. The full variable domain, its missing parts supplied by reference TRBV5-4 and TRBJ1-2, is ETGVTQSPTHLIKTRGQQVTLRCSSQSGHNTVSWYQQALGQGPQFIFQYYREEENGRGNFPPRFSGLQFPNYSSELNVNALELDDSALYLCASSLDRVNNYGYTFGSGTRLTVV.

This clonotype was picked up one time. This chain joins TRBV20-1 and TRBJ2-7, with TRBD1 matching over 9 bases. The V segment lost 6 bases and the J segment 4 bases; nucleotides outside the gene matches: 13. Germline-derived CDR1 and CDR2 are DFQATT and SNEGSKA (reference sequence). The CDR3 runs 15 residues. The CDR3 DNA is TGCAGTGCGGTGTGGGTGACAGGGGGAGGGTACGAGCAGTACTTC. Its translation: CSAVWVTGGGYEQYF.

This clonotype has only one observation. One end of the junction is discordant with germline, which a read error may explain. The chain carries TRBV20-1 and TRBJ2-3, with TRBD1 matching 8 bases. CDR1 and CDR2 (germline): DFQATT, SNEGSKA (reference sequence). This CDR3 has 14 amino acids. CDR3 sequence: CSAQGQVEADTQYF. In DNA, the CDR3 is TGCAGTGCCCAGGGACAGGTCGAGGCAGATACGCAGTACTTT.